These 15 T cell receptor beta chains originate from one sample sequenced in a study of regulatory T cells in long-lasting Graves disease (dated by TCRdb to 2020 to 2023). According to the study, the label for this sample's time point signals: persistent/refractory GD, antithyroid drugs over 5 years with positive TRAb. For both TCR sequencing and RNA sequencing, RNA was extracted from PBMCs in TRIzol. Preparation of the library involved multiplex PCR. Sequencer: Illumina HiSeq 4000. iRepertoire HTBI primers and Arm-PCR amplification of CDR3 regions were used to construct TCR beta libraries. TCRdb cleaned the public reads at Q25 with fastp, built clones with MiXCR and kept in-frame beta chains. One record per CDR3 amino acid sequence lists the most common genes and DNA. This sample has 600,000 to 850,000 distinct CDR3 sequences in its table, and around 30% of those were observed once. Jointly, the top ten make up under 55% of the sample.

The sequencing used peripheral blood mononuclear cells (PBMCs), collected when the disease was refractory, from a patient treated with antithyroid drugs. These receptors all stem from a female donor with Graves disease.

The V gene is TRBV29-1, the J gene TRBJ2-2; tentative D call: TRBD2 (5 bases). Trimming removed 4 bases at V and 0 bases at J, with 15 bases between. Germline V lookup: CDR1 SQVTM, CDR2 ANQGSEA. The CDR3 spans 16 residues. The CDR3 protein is CSVGGGQLANTGELFF. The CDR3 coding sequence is TGCAGCGTTGGAGGAGGTCAGCTCGCGAACACCGGGGAGCTGTTTTTT.

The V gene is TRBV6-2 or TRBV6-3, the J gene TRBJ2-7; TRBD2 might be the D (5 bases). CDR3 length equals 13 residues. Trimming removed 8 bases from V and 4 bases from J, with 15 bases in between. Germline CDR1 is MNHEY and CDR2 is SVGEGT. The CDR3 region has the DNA TGTGCCAGCCGACCTATCGGGGTATACGAGCAGTACTTC. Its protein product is CASRPIGVYEQYF.

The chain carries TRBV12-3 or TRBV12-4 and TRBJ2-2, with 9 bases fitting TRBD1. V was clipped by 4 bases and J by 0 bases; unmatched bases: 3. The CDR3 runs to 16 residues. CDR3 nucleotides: TGTGCCAGCAGTTCGGGACAGGGCGCGAACACCGGGGAGCTGTTTTTT. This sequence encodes CASSSGQGANTGELFF.

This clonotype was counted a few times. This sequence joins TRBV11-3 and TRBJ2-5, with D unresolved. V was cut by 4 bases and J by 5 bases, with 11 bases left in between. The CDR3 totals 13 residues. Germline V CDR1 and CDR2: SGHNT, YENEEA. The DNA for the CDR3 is TGTGCCAGCAGCTCCAAATATGGGGAGACCCAGTACTTC. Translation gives CASSSKYGETQYF.

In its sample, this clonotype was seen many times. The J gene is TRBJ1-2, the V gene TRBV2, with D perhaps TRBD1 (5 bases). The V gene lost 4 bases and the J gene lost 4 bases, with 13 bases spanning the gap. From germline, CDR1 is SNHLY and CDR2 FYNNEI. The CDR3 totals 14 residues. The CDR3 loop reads CASSGPRDRYGYTF. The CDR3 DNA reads TGTGCCAGCAGTGGGCCCAGGGATCGCTATGGCTACACCTTC.

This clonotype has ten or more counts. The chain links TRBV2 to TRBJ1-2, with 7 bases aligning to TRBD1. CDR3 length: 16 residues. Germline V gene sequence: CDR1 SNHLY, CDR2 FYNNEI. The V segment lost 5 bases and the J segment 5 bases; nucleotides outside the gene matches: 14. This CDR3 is CASSFTGTEGGYGYTF. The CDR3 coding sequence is TGTGCCAGCAGTTTCACCGGGACAGAGGGGGGATATGGCTACACCTTC.

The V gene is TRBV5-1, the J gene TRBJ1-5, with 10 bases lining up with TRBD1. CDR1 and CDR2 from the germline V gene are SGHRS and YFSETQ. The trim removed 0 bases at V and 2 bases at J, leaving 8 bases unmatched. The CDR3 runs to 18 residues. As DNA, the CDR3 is TGCGCCAGCAGCTTGGGGGGGGGGACAGGGGCTGGCAATCAGCCCCAGCATTTT. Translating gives CASSLGGGTGAGNQPQHF.

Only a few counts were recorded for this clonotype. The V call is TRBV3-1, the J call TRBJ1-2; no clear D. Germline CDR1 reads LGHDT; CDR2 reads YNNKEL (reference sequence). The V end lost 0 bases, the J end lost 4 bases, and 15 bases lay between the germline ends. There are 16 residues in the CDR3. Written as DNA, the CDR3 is TGTGCCAGCAGCCAAGATCCCGGGGTCATTAGCTATGGCTACACCTTC. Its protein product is CASSQDPGVISYGYTF.

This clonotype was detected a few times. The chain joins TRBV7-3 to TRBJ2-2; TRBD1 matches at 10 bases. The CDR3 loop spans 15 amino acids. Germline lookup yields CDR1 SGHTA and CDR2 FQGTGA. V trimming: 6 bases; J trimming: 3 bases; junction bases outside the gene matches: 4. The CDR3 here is CASSWGTGDTGELFF. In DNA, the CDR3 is TGTGCCAGCAGTTGGGGGACAGGGGACACCGGGGAGCTGTTTTTT.

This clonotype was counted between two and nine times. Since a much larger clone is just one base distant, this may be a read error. CDR3 bases: TGTGCCAGCAGATTACCGGGACAGATCGGCTATGGCCACACCTTC. This sequence encodes CASRLPGQIGYGHTF. The chain couples TRBV28 to TRBJ1-2; TRBD1 aligns across 7 bases. This CDR3 comprises 15 residues. CDR1 MDHEN and CDR2 SYDVKM come from the germline V gene.

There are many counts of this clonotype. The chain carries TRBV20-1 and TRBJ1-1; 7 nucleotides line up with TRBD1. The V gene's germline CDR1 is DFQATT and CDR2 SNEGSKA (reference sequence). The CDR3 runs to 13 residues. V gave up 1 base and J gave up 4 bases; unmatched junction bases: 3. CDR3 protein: CSARGAGGTEAFF. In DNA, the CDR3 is TGCAGTGCTAGAGGGGCAGGGGGCACTGAAGCTTTCTTT.

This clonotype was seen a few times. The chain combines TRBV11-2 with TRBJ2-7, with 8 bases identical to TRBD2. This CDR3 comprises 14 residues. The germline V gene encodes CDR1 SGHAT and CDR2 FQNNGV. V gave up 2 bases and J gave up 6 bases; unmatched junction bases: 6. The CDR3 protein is CASSLPGLVPEQYF. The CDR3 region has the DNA TGTGCCAGCAGCTTACCGGGACTAGTGCCCGAGCAGTACTTC.

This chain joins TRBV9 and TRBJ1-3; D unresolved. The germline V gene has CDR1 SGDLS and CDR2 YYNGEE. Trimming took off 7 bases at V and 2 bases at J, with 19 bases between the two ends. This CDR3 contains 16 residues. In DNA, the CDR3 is TGTGCCAGCCAGTCGGCTGGGTCCCAGCCTGGAAACACCATATATTTT. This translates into CASQSAGSQPGNTIYF.

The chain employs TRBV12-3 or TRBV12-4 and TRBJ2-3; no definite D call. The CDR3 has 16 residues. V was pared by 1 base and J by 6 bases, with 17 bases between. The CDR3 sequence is CASSLVSGTSRDTQYF. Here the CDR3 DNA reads TGTGCCAGCAGTTTAGTTTCCGGAACTTCCCGGGATACGCAGTATTTT.

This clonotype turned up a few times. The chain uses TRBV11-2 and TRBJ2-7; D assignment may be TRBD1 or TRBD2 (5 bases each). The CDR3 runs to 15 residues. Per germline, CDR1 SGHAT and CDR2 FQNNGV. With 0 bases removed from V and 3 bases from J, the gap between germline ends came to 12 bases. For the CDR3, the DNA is TGTGCCAGCAGCTTAGATCGGGGACGACGCTACGAGCAGTACTTC. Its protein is CASSLDRGRRYEQYF.